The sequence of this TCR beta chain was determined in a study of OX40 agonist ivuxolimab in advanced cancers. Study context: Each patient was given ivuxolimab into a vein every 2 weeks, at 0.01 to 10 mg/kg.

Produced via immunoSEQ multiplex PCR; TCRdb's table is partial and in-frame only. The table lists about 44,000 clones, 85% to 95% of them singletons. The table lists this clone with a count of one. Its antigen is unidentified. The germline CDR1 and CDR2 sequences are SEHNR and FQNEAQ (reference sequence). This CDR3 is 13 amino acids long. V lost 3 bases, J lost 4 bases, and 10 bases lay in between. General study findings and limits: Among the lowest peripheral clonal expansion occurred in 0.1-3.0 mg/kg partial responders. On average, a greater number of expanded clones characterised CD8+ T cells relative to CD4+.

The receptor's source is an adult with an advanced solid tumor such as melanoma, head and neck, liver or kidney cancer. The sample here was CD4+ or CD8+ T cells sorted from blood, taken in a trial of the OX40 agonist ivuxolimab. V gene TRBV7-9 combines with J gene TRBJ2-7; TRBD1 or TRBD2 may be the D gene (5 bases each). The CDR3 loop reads CASSFGTEYEQYF. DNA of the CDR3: TGTGCCAGCAGCTTTGGGACGGAATACGAGCAGTACTTC.